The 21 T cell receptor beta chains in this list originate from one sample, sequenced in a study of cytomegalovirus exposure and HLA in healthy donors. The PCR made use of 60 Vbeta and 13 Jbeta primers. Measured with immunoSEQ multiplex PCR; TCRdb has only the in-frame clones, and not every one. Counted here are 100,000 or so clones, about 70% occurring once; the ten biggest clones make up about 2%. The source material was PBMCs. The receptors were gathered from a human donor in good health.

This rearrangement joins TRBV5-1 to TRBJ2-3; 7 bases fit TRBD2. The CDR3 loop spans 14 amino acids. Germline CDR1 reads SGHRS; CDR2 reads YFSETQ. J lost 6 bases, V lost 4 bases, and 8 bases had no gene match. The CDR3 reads CASSLTPGRDTQYF. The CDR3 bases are TGCGCCAGCAGCCTAACCCCCGGGAGGGATACGCAGTATTTT.

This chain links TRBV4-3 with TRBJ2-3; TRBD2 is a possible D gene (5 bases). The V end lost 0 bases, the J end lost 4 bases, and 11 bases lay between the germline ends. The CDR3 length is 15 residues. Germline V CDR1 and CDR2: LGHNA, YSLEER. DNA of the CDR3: TGCGCCAGCAGCCAAGATAGGGTAGCGTCAGATACGCAGTATTTT. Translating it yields CASSQDRVASDTQYF.

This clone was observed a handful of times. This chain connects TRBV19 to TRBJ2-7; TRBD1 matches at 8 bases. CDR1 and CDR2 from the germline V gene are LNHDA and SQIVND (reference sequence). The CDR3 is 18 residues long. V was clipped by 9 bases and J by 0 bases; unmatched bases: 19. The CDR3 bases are TGTGCCAGCTCCACTTCGGGGTCAGGGACAGGCCTCTCCTACGAGCAGTACTTC. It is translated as CASSTSGSGTGLSYEQYF.

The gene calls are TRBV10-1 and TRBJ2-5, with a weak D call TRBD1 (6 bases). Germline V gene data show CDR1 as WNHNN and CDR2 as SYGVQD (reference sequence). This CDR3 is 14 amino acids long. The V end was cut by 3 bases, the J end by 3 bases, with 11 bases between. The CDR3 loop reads CASSDADRKETQYF. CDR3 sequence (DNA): TGCGCCAGCAGTGACGCGGACAGAAAAGAGACCCAGTACTTC.

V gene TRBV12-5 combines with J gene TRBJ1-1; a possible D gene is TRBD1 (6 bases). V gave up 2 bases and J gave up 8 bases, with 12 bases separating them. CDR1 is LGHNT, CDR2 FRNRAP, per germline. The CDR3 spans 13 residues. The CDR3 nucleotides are TGTGCTAGTGGTTTGATTGGGACACCAGAAGCTTTCTTT. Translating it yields CASGLIGTPEAFF.

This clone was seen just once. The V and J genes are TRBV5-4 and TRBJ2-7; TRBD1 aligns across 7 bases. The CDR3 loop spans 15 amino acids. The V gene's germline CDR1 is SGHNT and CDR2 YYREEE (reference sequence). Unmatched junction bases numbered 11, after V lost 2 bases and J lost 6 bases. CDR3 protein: CASSLSWQGVIEQYF. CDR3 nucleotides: TGTGCCAGCAGCTTATCGTGGCAGGGGGTGATCGAGCAGTACTTC.

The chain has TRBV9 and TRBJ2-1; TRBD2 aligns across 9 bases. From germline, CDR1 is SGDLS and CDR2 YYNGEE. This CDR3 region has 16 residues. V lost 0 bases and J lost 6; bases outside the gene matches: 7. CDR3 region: CASSVVPAGGTNEQFF. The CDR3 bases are TGTGCCAGCAGCGTAGTCCCAGCGGGGGGTACCAATGAGCAGTTCTTC.

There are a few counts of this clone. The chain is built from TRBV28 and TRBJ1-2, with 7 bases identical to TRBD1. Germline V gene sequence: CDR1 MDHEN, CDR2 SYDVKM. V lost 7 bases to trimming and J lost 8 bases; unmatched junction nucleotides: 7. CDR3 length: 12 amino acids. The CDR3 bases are TGTGCCAGCACCGACAGGGTGGGCGGCTACACCTTC. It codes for CASTDRVGGYTF.

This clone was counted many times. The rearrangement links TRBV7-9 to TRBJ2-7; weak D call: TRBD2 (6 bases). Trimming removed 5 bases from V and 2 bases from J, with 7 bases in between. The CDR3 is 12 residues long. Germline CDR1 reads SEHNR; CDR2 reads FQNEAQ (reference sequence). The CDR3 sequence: CASSPGAYEQYF. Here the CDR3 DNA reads TGTGCCAGCAGCCCGGGGGCCTACGAGCAGTACTTC.

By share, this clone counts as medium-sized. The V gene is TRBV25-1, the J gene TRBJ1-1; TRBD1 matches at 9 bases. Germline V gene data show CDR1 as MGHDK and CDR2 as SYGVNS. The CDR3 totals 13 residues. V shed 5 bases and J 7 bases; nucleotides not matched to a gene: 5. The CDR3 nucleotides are TGTGCCAGCAGTTTACCGGGACAGGGTGAAGCTTTCTTT. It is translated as CASSLPGQGEAFF.

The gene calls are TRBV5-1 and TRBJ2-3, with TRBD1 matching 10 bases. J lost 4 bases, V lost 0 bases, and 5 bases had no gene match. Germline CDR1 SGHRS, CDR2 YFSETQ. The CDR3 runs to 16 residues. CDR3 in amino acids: CASSLDGQGVSDTQYF. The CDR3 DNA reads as TGCGCCAGCAGCTTGGATGGACAGGGGGTCTCAGATACGCAGTATTTT.

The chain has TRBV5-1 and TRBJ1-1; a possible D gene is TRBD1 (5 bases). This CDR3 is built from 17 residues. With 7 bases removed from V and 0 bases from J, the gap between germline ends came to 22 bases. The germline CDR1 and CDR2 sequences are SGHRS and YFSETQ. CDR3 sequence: CASQARGAGAMNTEAFF. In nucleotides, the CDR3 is TGCGCCAGCCAAGCTCGTGGGGCTGGGGCCATGAACACTGAAGCTTTCTTT.

The CDR3 DNA follows: TGCGCCAGCAGCTTGGAAGGGGCCTACGAGCAGTACTTC. The encoded protein is CASSLEGAYEQYF. The rearrangement joins TRBV5-1 to TRBJ2-7, with a possible D match to TRBD1 (5 bases). V lost 0 bases and J lost 2, with 6 bases in between. The CDR3 extends over 13 amino acids. CDR1 and CDR2 from the germline V gene are SGHRS and YFSETQ.

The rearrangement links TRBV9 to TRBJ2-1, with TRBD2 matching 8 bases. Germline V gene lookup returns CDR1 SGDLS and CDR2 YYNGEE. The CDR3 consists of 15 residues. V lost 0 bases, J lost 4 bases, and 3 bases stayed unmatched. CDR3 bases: TGTGCCAGCAGCGTAGGCGGGAGGACGTACAATGAGCAGTTCTTC. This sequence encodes CASSVGGRTYNEQFF.

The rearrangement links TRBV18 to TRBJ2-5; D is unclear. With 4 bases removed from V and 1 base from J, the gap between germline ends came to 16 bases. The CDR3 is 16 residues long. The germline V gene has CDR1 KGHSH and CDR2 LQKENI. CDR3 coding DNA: TGTGCCAGCTCACAAAACCCTCCTAACGGCCAAGAGACCCAGTACTTC. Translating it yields CASSQNPPNGQETQYF.

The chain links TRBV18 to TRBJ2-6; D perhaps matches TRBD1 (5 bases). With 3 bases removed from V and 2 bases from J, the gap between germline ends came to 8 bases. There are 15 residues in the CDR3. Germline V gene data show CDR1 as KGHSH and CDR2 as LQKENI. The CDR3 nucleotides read TGTGCCAGCTCACCTCAGGGCGCTGGGGCCAACGTCCTGACTTTC. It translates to CASSPQGAGANVLTF. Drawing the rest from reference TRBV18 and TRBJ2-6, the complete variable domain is NAGVMQNPRHLVRRRGQEARLRCSPMKGHSHVYWYRQLPEEGLKFMVYLQKENIIDESGMPKERFSAEFPKEGPSILRIQQVVRGDSAAYFCASSPQGAGANVLTFGAGSRLTVL.

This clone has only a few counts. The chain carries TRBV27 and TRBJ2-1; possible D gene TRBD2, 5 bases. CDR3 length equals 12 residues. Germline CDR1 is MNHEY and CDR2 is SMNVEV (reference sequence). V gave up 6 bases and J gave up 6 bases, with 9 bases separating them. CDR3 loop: CASSRRGNEQFF. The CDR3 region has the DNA TGTGCCAGCAGCCGCCGGGGCAATGAGCAGTTCTTC.

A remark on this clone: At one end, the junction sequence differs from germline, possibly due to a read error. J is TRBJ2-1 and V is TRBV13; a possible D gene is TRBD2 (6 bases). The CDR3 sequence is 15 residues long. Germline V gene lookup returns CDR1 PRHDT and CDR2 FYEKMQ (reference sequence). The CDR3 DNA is TGTGCCAGCAGCTTAGTGTGGGAGGCGAGGAATGAGCAGCTCTTC. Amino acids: CASSLVWEARNEQLF. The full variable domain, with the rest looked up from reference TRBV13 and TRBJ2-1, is AAGVIQSPRHLIKEKRETATLKCYPIPRHDTVYWYQQGPGQDPQFLISFYEKMQSDKGSIPDRFSAQQFSDYHSELNMSSLELGDSALYFCASSLVWEARNEQLFGPGTRLTVL.

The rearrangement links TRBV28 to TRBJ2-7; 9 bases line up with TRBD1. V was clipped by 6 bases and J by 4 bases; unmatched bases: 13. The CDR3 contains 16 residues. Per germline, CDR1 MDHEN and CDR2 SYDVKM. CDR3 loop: CASSRNLGQGRYEQYF. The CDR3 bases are TGTGCCAGCAGCCGCAACTTGGGACAGGGAAGGTACGAGCAGTACTTC.

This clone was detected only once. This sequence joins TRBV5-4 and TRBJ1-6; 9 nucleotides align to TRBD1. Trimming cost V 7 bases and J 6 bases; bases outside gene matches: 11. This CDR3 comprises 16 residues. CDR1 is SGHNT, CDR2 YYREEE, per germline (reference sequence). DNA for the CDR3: TGTGCCAGCCAAACACAGGGGGCTCAGGGTAATTCACCCCTCCACTTT. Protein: CASQTQGAQGNSPLHF.

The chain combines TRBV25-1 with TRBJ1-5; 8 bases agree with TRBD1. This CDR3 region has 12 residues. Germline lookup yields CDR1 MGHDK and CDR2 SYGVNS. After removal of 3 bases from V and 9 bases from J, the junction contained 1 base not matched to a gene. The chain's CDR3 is CASSETGAPQHF. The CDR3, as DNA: TGTGCCAGCAGTGAGACAGGGGCGCCCCAGCATTTT.